This T cell receptor beta chain was profiled in a study of T cells after yellow fever vaccination. Looking at the study overall: The authors prepared low-cell-number fractions using SMART-Seq v4 Ultra Low Input. General study findings and limits: Among all clonotypes, a small share was observed in both CD4 and CD8 compartments.

Judged by abundance, this clonotype is medium-sized (0.01 to 0.1%). Germline CDR1 and CDR2: LNHNV and YYDKDF (reference sequence). The ends lost 7 bases at V and 10 bases at J; junction bases unmatched: 8. This CDR3 is built from 13 residues. TCRdb re-derived calls from the 5' RACE reads in MiXCR, one entry per CDR3 protein. The sample shows under 5,000 distinct CDR3 sequences, 6% to 8% of them seen only once. This sample comprised PBMCs, either bulk or a sorted T-cell subset (CD4+, CD8+, memory, or dextramer-sorted; not recorded which), obtained 15 days after the yellow fever booster vaccination. This rearrangement joins TRBV15 to TRBJ2-1, with TRBD2 identical over 9 bases. This sequence originates from a young man who received the YFV17D yellow fever vaccine. The CDR3 DNA sequence: TGTGCCACCACTAGCGGGATATCCGGAGAGCAGTTCTTC. Its translation is CATTSGISGEQFF.